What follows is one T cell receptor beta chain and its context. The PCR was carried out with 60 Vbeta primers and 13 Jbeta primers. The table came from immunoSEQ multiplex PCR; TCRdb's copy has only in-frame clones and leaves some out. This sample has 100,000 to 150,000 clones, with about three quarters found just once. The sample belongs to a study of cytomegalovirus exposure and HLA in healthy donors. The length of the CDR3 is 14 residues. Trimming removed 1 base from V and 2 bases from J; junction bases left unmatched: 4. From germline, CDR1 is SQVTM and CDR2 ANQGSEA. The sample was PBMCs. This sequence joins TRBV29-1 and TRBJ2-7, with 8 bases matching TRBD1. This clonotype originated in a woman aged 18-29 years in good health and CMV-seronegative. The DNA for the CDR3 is TGCAGCGTTGAAGGATTACAGGGGGCCTACGAGCAGTACTTC. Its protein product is CSVEGLQGAYEQYF.